The TCR beta chain under discussion was sequenced for a study of OX40 agonist ivuxolimab in advanced cancers. Using immunoSEQ multiplex PCR, the repertoire was profiled, and TCRdb retains in-frame clones only, with some absent. The table shows approximately 63,000 clones, with around 86% occurring only once. The V gene end was trimmed by 3 bases and the J gene end by 3 bases; junction bases not matched to a gene: 6. The CDR3 has 16 amino acids. In germline, CDR1 is LGHNA, CDR2 YNFKEQ. This rearrangement joins TRBV4-2 to TRBJ2-5; 11 bases agree with TRBD2. This sequence originates from an adult with an advanced solid tumor such as melanoma, head and neck, liver or kidney cancer. The sample was CD4+ or CD8+ T cells sorted from blood, taken in a trial of the OX40 agonist ivuxolimab. The chain's CDR3 is CASSQVTSGVKETQYF. CDR3 DNA sequence: TGTGCCAGCAGCCAGGTGACTAGCGGGGTCAAAGAGACCCAGTACTTC.